These 14 T cell receptor beta chains were sequenced from one sample in a study of T cells after yellow fever vaccination. TCRdb passed the 5' RACE reads through MiXCR, listing each CDR3 protein once. Among 450,000 to 550,000 distinct CDR3 sequences listed, 21% were seen once. Sequences were derived from PBMCs, sampled around 3 weeks after the first yellow fever vaccination. These receptors originate from a man between 18 and 35 years old who received the YFV17D yellow fever vaccine.

In its sample, this clonotype was seen a few times. V gene TRBV7-3 combines with J gene TRBJ2-7; D remains unclear. The V end lost 5 bases, the J end lost 0 bases, and 11 bases lay between the germline ends. The CDR3 is 14 residues long. The germline CDR1 and CDR2 sequences are SGHTA and FQGTGA. The CDR3 DNA reads TGTGCCAGCAGCCCCGGGTACAGCTCCTACGAGCAGTACTTC. It yields the protein CASSPGYSSYEQYF.

The rearrangement joins TRBV12-3 or TRBV12-4 to TRBJ2-3; D ambiguous. V was pared by 3 bases and J by 6 bases, with 10 bases between. CDR3 length: 13 amino acids. The chain's CDR3 is CASSFSGMDTQYF. CDR3 coding DNA: TGTGCCAGCAGTTTTTCTGGGATGGATACGCAGTATTTT.

A few counts support this clonotype. This chain links TRBV20-1 with TRBJ1-4; D gene unclear. This CDR3 comprises 13 residues. V dropped 4 bases and J dropped 7 bases, with 13 bases sitting between them. CDR1 DFQATT and CDR2 SNEGSKA come from the germline V gene (reference sequence). The CDR3: CSAKGRTSEKLFF. Written as DNA, the CDR3 is TGCAGTGCTAAGGGCAGGACGAGTGAAAAACTGTTTTTT.

The chain employs TRBV12-3 or TRBV12-4 and TRBJ2-5; 11 bases line up with TRBD2. With 1 base clipped from V and 5 bases from J, the junction kept 6 bases outside the gene matches. The CDR3 has 16 amino acids. The CDR3 region has the DNA TGTGCCAGCAGTTTAGGGGCTAGCGGGGGGCCGGAGACCCAGTACTTC. Translated, it gives CASSLGASGGPETQYF.

At least ten counts were recorded for this clonotype. The chain employs TRBV2 and TRBJ2-1, with 14 bases fitting TRBD2. Germline trimming cut 6 bases from V and 12 bases from J; bases unmatched to any gene: 10. Germline CDR1 and CDR2: SNHLY and FYNNEI. The CDR3 totals 15 residues. CDR3 in DNA: TGTGCCAGCAGACCACAGACTAGCGGGGGGGCCAGGCAGTTCTTC. This gives the protein CASRPQTSGGARQFF.

The V gene is TRBV7-2, the J gene TRBJ1-6, with D possibly being TRBD1 (5 bases). Trimming pared 4 bases from V and 8 bases from J, leaving 18 bases between. The germline CDR1 and CDR2 sequences are SGHTA and FQGNSA. The CDR3 has 16 residues. Written as DNA, the CDR3 is TGTGCCAGCAGCTGGGGGTTTGGGCCGAGGGATTCACCCCTCCACTTT. Its translation: CASSWGFGPRDSPLHF.

The CDR3 sequence is CASSESPGSYNEQFF. The CDR3 DNA sequence: TGCGCCAGCAGCGAGTCCCCGGGCTCCTACAATGAGCAGTTCTTC. V gene TRBV5-1 combines with J gene TRBJ2-1; no clear D gene. The CDR3 is 15 amino acids. Germline values: CDR1 SGHRS, CDR2 YFSETQ. Trimming stripped 4 bases from V and 0 bases from J, with 11 bases between.

V usage is TRBV5-1 and J usage is TRBJ2-3; D is ambiguous. The germline V gene has CDR1 SGHRS and CDR2 YFSETQ. The CDR3 has 16 amino acids. Trimming stripped 1 base from V and 4 bases from J, with 16 bases between. CDR3 region: CASSLSRMGVADTQYF. Written as DNA, the CDR3 is TGCGCCAGCAGCTTGAGCCGGATGGGTGTCGCAGATACGCAGTATTTT.

The table lists this clonotype with a few counts. The CDR3 sequence: CASSGRNRGLGTEAFF. The DNA for the CDR3 is TGTGCCAGCAGCGGGCGGAACAGGGGGCTGGGGACTGAAGCTTTCTTT. The chain employs TRBV11-1 and TRBJ1-1; 9 bases align to TRBD1. The length of the CDR3 is 16 residues. Germline CDR1 and CDR2: SGHAT and FQDESV (reference sequence). The J segment lost 5 bases and the V segment lost 5 bases, leaving 12 bases of the junction unmatched. Together with reference TRBV11-1 and TRBJ1-1, the CDR3 gives the full variable domain: EAEVAQSPRYKITEKSQAVAFWCDPISGHATLYWYRQILGQGPELLVQFQDESVVDDSQLPKDRFSAERLKGVDSTLKIQPAELGDSAMYLCASSGRNRGLGTEAFFGQGTRLTVV.

This clonotype was counted between two and nine times. The chain couples TRBV12-3 or TRBV12-4 to TRBJ1-1; D gene uncertain. This CDR3 has 14 residues. V lost 4 bases to trimming and J lost 4 bases, with 13 bases between them. CDR3 bases: TGTGCCAGCAGTTCTCCCGGTCACGGCACTGAAGCTTTCTTT. The encoded protein is CASSSPGHGTEAFF.

This clonotype was counted between two and nine times. The chain couples TRBV14 to TRBJ2-1, with 11 nucleotides matching TRBD2. The CDR3 totals 16 residues. CDR1 and CDR2 (germline): SGHDN, FVKESK. The V segment lost 0 bases and the J segment 6 bases; nucleotides outside the gene matches: 4. CDR3 amino acids: CASSQDYTSGGNEQFF. Here the CDR3 DNA reads TGTGCCAGCAGCCAAGATTATACTAGCGGGGGCAATGAGCAGTTCTTC.

The chain combines TRBV29-1 with TRBJ2-7, with 10 nucleotides matching TRBD2. CDR3 size: 14 residues. Germline V gene lookup returns CDR1 SQVTM and CDR2 ANQGSEA. DNA for the CDR3: TGCAGGTCGAGCGGGGGGGCGAGCTCCTACGAGCAGTACTTC. Its protein product is CRSSGGASSYEQYF.

The chain combines TRBV4-2 with TRBJ2-1; 11 positions agree with TRBD2. From germline, CDR1 is LGHNA and CDR2 YNFKEQ. V trimming: 0 bases; J trimming: 1 base; junction bases outside the gene matches: 8. The CDR3 has 19 amino acids. In DNA, the CDR3 is TGTGCCAGCAGCCAAGATGCTAGCGGGGGGCTGCAATCCTACAATGAGCAGTTCTTC. Translation: CASSQDASGGLQSYNEQFF.

In this sample, this clonotype turned up a few times. The chain couples TRBV12-3 or TRBV12-4 to TRBJ2-7, with 7 bases aligning to TRBD1. This CDR3 has 15 amino acids. V shed 6 bases, J shed 2 bases, and the junction held 10 bases outside the gene matches. The CDR3 protein is CASRTREGQTYEQYV. CDR3 DNA: TGTGCCAGCAGGACCAGAGAGGGACAGACCTACGAGCAGTACGTC.